The entry below describes one TCR beta chain. Germline CDR1 reads MNHEY; CDR2 reads SVGEGT. The CDR3 has 17 amino acids. V was shortened by 4 bases and J by 1 base, with 14 bases between the two germline ends. The 5'RACE template-switching step produced TCR cDNA and added a universal primer site and UMIs. Each CDR3 protein gets one entry after TCRdb re-called the 5' RACE reads with MiXCR. The table includes some 500,000 distinct CDR3 sequences, 13% detected once. The data stem from a study of T cells after yellow fever vaccination. The starting material was PBMCs, obtained on the day of the yellow fever booster vaccination. The receptor was derived from a man aged 25-45 years who received the YFV17D yellow fever vaccine. V is TRBV6-2 or TRBV6-3 and J is TRBJ2-6; D gene uncertain. CDR3 residues: CASSLVAVPSGANVLTF. In DNA form, the CDR3 reads TGTGCCAGCAGTTTGGTTGCAGTACCGTCTGGGGCCAACGTCCTGACTTTC.